The source of this TCR beta chain is a study of cytomegalovirus exposure and HLA in healthy donors. On the study more broadly: A later analysis reported the same platform for the 120 or so validation repertoires and the roughly 700 first-cohort repertoires.

CDR3 size: 13 residues. Between the trimmed V and J ends, which lost 6 bases and 6 bases, there was a span of 13 bases. Germline V CDR1 and CDR2: LNHDA, SQIVND (reference sequence). Some clones are missing from TCRdb's copy, which holds only in-frame ones; the method was immunoSEQ multiplex PCR. This table has under 250,000 clones, roughly 87% appearing once. The study's findings and limits: With high specificity and sensitivity, the classifier reportedly diagnosed cytomegalovirus status. Cytomegalovirus association was assigned to more than 150 TCR beta chains.

On this clone itself: Its antigen is currently unknown.

The donors were part of the roughly 130-subject validation cohort, which stood apart from the roughly 670-subject first cohort. This clonotype originated in a man between 18 and 29 years old in good health and CMV-seropositive. Sequences were obtained from PBMCs. V and J are TRBV19 and TRBJ2-3, with TRBD2 as a possible D gene (6 bases). The CDR3 sequence is CASSLQRVDTQYF. DNA of the CDR3: TGTGCCAGTAGCCTACAGCGGGTGGATACGCAGTATTTT.